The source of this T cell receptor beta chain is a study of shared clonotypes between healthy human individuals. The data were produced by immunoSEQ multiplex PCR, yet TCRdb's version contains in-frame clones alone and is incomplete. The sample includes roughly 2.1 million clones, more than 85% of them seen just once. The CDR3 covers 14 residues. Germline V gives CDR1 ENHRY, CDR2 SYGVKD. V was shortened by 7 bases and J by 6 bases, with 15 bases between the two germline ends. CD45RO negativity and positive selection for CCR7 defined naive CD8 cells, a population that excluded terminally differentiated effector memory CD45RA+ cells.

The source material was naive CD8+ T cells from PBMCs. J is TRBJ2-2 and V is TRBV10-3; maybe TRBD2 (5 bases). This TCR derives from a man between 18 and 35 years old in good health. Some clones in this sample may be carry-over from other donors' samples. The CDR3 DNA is TGTGCCATCAACCCGAGACTAACGTCCGGGGAGCTGTTTTTT. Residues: CAINPRLTSGELFF.